Sequencing of this T cell receptor beta chain was carried out in a study of cytomegalovirus exposure and HLA in healthy donors. In the case of this clone: Its antigen is still unknown.

The PCR was carried out with 60 Vbeta primers and 13 Jbeta primers. TCRdb's table, derived via immunoSEQ multiplex PCR, lists solely in-frame clones and lacks some. Here the sample spans 150,000 to 200,000 clones, around 83% being singletons. Study-wide points: TCR beta V- and J-gene trimming was later associated with a missense DCLRE1C variant.

This CDR3 contains 12 residues. The germline V gene encodes CDR1 MNHNY and CDR2 SVGAGI (reference sequence). V lost 5 bases and J lost 7, with 10 bases in between. The TCR sequence derives from a man between 18 and 29 years old in good health and CMV-seropositive. V and J are TRBV6-6 and TRBJ2-3, with D possibly being TRBD1 (5 bases). The specimen was PBMCs. The CDR3 spells CASSPPGYTQYF. CDR3 nucleotide sequence: TGTGCCAGCAGTCCCCCAGGGTATACGCAGTATTTT.